The sequence of this TCR beta chain was determined in a study of control samples from healthy donors and cancer patients. The data were produced by immunoSEQ multiplex PCR, yet TCRdb's version contains in-frame clones alone and is incomplete. The data show 130,000 or so clones, just under 95% seen once. J gave up 2 bases and V 5 bases, and 9 bases lay outside the gene matches. The CDR3 is made up of 15 amino acids. The germline V gene encodes CDR1 MDHEN and CDR2 SYDVKM. The chain uses TRBV28 and TRBJ2-7; the match to TRBD1 covers 7 bases. The sequence came from a man in his sixties with colorectal cancer. Sequenced sample: PBMCs. The CDR3 sequence is CASSPDSGGPYEQYF. In DNA, the CDR3 is TGTGCCAGCAGTCCAGACTCAGGGGGTCCCTACGAGCAGTACTTC.